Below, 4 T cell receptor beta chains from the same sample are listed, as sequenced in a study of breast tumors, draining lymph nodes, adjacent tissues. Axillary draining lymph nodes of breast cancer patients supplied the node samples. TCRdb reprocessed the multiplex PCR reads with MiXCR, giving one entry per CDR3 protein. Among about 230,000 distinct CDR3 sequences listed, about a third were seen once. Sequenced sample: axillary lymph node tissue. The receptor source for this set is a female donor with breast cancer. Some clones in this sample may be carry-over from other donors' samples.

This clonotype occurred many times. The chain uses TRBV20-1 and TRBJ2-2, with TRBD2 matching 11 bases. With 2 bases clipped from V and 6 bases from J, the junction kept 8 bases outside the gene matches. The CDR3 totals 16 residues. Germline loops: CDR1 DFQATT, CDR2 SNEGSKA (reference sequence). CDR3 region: CSARSLAGGTPGELFF. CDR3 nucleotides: TGCAGTGCTAGAAGTCTAGCGGGAGGAACACCCGGGGAGCTGTTTTTT.

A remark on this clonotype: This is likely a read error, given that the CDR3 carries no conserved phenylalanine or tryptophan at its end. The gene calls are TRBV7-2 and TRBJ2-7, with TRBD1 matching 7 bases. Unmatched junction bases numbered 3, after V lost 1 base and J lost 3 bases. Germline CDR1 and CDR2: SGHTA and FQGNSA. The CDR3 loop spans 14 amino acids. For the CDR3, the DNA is TGTGCCAGCAGCTTAGAGGGGGCAGTCTACGAGCAGTACTCC. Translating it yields CASSLEGAVYEQYS.

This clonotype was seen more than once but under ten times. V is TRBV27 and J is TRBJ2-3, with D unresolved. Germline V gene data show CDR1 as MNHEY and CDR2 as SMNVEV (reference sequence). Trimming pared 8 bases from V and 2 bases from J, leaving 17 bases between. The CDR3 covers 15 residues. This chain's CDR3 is CASSFTTSPTDTQYF. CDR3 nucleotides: TGTGCCAGCTCCTTTACCACCTCTCCCACAGATACGCAGTATTTT.

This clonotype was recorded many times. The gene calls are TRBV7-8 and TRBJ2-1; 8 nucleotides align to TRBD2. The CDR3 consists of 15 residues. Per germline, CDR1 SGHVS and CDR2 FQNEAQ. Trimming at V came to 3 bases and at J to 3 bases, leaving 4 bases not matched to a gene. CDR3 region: CASSLETSGYNEQFF. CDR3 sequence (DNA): TGTGCCAGCAGCTTGGAAACTAGCGGCTACAATGAGCAGTTCTTC.